Below, one T cell receptor (beta chain) is given with its context. Its antigen is not identified. The CDR3 consists of 13 residues. Trimming cost V 0 bases and J 6 bases, with 4 bases left between them. Per germline, CDR1 KGHDR and CDR2 SFDVKD. Donors gave around 9.8 milliliters of peripheral blood apiece. This specimen belongs to a study of blood T cells in healthy people across ages. Study-level points and caveats: A strong correlation between TCR beta diversity and naive T cell percentage was seen. Per-million-T-cell TCR beta diversity fell roughly linearly with age. Unknown donor CMV status possibly confounded expanded clonotype changes.

PCR was performed a second time for about 7 to 11 cycles using a sample-barcoded 5' primer and a J-beta primer mix. Each CDR3 protein is one row after TCRdb ran MiXCR on the 5' RACE reads. The table records 800,000 to 1,000,000 distinct CDR3 sequences, about 44% of them present only once. V gene TRBV24-1 combines with J gene TRBJ2-2, with unresolved D. The origin of this receptor is a young man in good health. Sequenced material: blood. Written as DNA, the CDR3 is TGTGCCACCAGTGATTTGTCTGCCGGGGAGCTGTTTTTT. Amino acids: CATSDLSAGELFF.